The rows below give T cell receptor beta chains drawn from one sample of a study of blood T cell repertoires in COVID-19. Sequencing used immunoSEQ multiplex PCR; TCRdb keeps in-frame clones, though not all of them. The sample holds around 500,000 clones, about nine tenths seen once. Material: PBMCs or T cells enriched from blood (not recorded which). The receptors were gathered from a woman aged 55-69 years who had recovered from COVID-19. Both conserved end residues are part of each CDR3. A D gene is named only where the DNA matches it firmly. Size values are once, few and many counts, or a class for expanded clones, and some rows have none.

clone size	V gene	J gene	CDR3 length	D gene	CDR3 DNA	CDR3 protein
NA	TRBV6-5	TRBJ2-3	15	TRBD2	TGTGCCAGCAGCCCGGGACTAGCGGAGGGGGGGGCGCAGTATTTT	CASSPGLAEGGAQYF
NA	TRBV13	TRBJ2-3	16	TRBD1	TGTGCCAGCAGCTTAAGACAGGGGATGGGCACAGATACGCAGTATTTT	CASSLRQGMGTDTQYF
NA	TRBV3-1/TRBV3-2	TRBJ2-1	15	TRBD2	TGTGCCAGCAGCCAAGTCGAACTAGCGGGGTATGAGCAGTTCTTC	CASSQVELAGYEQFF
NA	TRBV7-9	TRBJ2-1	15	NA	TGTGCCAGCAGCCCACCCCTAGACCCCTACAATGAGCAGTTCTTC	CASSPPLDPYNEQFF
NA	TRBV28	TRBJ1-5	12	NA	TGTGCCAGCGCCCCCCTCCAGGTACCCCAGCATTTT	CASAPLQVPQHF
NA	TRBV7-2	TRBJ1-5	14	TRBD1	TGTGCCAGCAGCACCCGGGACAGGGGTCAGCCCCAGCATTTT	CASSTRDRGQPQHF
NA	TRBV5-1	TRBJ1-2	14	TRBD1	TGCGCCAGCAGCTTGAGGGGGCGAACTGAAGGCTACACCTTC	CASSLRGRTEGYTF
few	TRBV24-1	TRBJ2-7	15	NA	TGTGCCACCAGTGATCCCAGTGGCAGCTCCTACGAGCAGTACTTC	CATSDPSGSSYEQYF
few	TRBV2	TRBJ2-6	14	NA	TGTGCCAGCGGTTACGGCTCTGGGGCCAACGTCCTGACTTTC	CASGYGSGANVLTF
NA	TRBV6-5	TRBJ1-4	14	TRBD1	TGTGCCAGCAGTCACCGGGACAGGGATGAAAAACTGTTTTTT	CASSHRDRDEKLFF
NA	TRBV5-1	TRBJ2-3	14	NA	TGCGCCAGCAGCGCATACAATACCGCAGATACGCAGTATTTT	CASSAYNTADTQYF
NA	TRBV9	TRBJ2-2	17	TRBD1	TGTGCCAGCAGCGTGGCGACAGGGGGTACTTTCACCGGGGAGCTGTTTTTT	CASSVATGGTFTGELFF
NA	TRBV9	TRBJ1-1	13	NA	TGTGCCAGCAGCCCACCGAGCGACACTGAAGCTTTCTTT	CASSPPSDTEAFF